The 30 T cell receptor beta chains listed next were all sequenced from one sample in a study of shared clonotypes between healthy human individuals. The method was immunoSEQ multiplex PCR; TCRdb's version includes in-frame clones alone and lacks a portion of them. The sample has about 2.4 million clones, approximately 93% seen once. Material for sequencing was naive CD4+ T cells from PBMCs. Subset noted: CD45RA+ positively selected. The source of these receptors is a man younger than 35 in good health. Some clones in this sample may be carry-over from other donors' samples.

The chain uses TRBV6-5 and TRBJ2-7, with D possibly matching TRBD2 (6 bases). The CDR3 is made up of 14 amino acids. Germline V CDR1 and CDR2: MNHEY, SVGAGI. V lost 8 bases to trimming and J lost 2 bases, with 16 bases between them. The CDR3 coding sequence is TGTGCCAGCGGGAAAAACGGGGGTGCCTACGAGCAGTACTTC. Its translation is CASGKNGGAYEQYF.

The chain carries TRBV27 and TRBJ2-1; 8 bases agree with TRBD2. Germline CDR1 is MNHEY and CDR2 is SMNVEV (reference sequence). This CDR3 spans 14 amino acids. Losses at the gene ends were 6 bases for V and 9 bases for J; bases not matched to a gene: 10. CDR3 DNA sequence: TGTGCCAGCAGATCATTCGGGGGGGGCCGTGAGCAGTTCTTC. Protein sequence: CASRSFGGGREQFF.

The V gene is TRBV28, the J gene TRBJ1-3; no definite D call. Per germline, CDR1 MDHEN and CDR2 SYDVKM. The CDR3 runs to 12 residues. This chain's CDR3 is CASTGIGNTIYF. The CDR3 DNA reads TGTGCTAGTACGGGGATAGGAAACACCATATATTTT.

This clone was observed a handful of times. The chain has TRBV28 and TRBJ1-2, with a weak D call TRBD1 (5 bases). This CDR3 is built from 12 residues. Between the trimmed V and J ends, which lost 8 bases and 6 bases, there was a span of 13 bases. The germline CDR1 and CDR2 sequences are MDHEN and SYDVKM. CDR3 amino acids: CASAQGYDGYTF. DNA for the CDR3: TGTGCCAGCGCCCAGGGCTACGATGGCTACACCTTC.

V and J are TRBV6-5 and TRBJ1-1; the match to TRBD1 covers 7 bases. Germline V gene sequence: CDR1 MNHEY, CDR2 SVGAGI. This CDR3 has 16 amino acids. V dropped 4 bases and J dropped 4; count of bases not matched to a gene: 12. The CDR3 region is CASSSMGQYLGTEAFF. The CDR3 coding sequence is TGTGCCAGCAGTTCTATGGGACAGTACTTAGGCACTGAAGCTTTCTTT.

The table lists this clone with a count of one. The V and J genes are TRBV27 and TRBJ1-6; tentatively, D is TRBD1 (6 bases). Per germline, CDR1 MNHEY and CDR2 SMNVEV (reference sequence). Trimming left V 5 bases short and J 10 bases short, with 12 bases between. The CDR3 is 13 amino acids. This CDR3 is CASSLDRFSPLHF. The CDR3 nucleotides read TGTGCCAGCAGTCTGGACAGATTCTCACCCCTCCACTTT.

The chain couples TRBV6-6 to TRBJ1-5; D not certain. Germline-derived CDR1 and CDR2 are MNHNY and SVGAGI (reference sequence). The length of the CDR3 is 15 residues. Between the trimmed V and J ends, which lost 2 bases and 2 bases, there was a span of 10 bases. This CDR3 reads CASSYGNMGNQPQHF. DNA of the CDR3: TGTGCCAGCAGTTACGGAAATATGGGCAATCAGCCCCAGCATTTT.

V gene TRBV6-5 combines with J gene TRBJ1-5; 9 nucleotides align to TRBD1. The CDR3 runs 15 residues. The J segment lost 4 bases and the V segment lost 2 bases, leaving 3 bases of the junction unmatched. In germline, CDR1 is MNHEY, CDR2 SVGAGI. The DNA of the CDR3 is TGTGCCAGCAGTTACCTGGGACAGGGAAATCAGCCCCAGCATTTT. Protein product: CASSYLGQGNQPQHF.

This clone is a singleton in its sample. V is TRBV6-5 and J is TRBJ2-1; D may be TRBD2 (5 bases). Deletions cut 6 bases from V and 0 bases from J, with 12 bases between. Germline V lookup: CDR1 MNHEY, CDR2 SVGAGI. The CDR3 is made up of 15 amino acids. CDR3 nucleotides: TGTGCCAGCAGGGAGTCGGGGTTCTCCTACAATGAGCAGTTCTTC. Protein product: CASRESGFSYNEQFF.

CDR3 region: CASSSLGQVGVGTQYF. CDR3 nucleotides: TGTGCCAGTAGTAGCCTCGGGCAGGTGGGGGTCGGGACCCAGTACTTC. The gene calls are TRBV19 and TRBJ2-5; D may be TRBD1 or TRBD2 (5 bases each). V dropped 4 bases and J dropped 7 bases, with 22 bases sitting between them. This CDR3 region has 16 residues. CDR1 is LNHDA, CDR2 SQIVND, per germline (reference sequence).

V gene TRBV10-2 combines with J gene TRBJ2-7, with D tentatively TRBD1 or TRBD2 (5 bases each). There are 14 residues in the CDR3. Germline V gene sequence: CDR1 WSHSY, CDR2 SAAADI. Trimming removed 5 bases from V and 2 bases from J, with 13 bases in between. CDR3 sequence reads: CASSTGTVTYEQYF. The DNA of the CDR3 is TGCGCCAGCAGTACCGGGACGGTGACCTACGAGCAGTACTTC.

V is TRBV2 and J is TRBJ2-7; 9 bases align to TRBD1. Germline trimming cut 9 bases from V and 7 bases from J; bases unmatched to any gene: 7. The germline V gene has CDR1 SNHLY and CDR2 FYNNEI. This CDR3 spans 12 amino acids. The CDR3 spells CARRGQGGEQYF. CDR3 nucleotides: TGTGCCAGACGGGGACAGGGCGGGGAGCAGTACTTC.

V gene TRBV15 combines with J gene TRBJ2-2; D call uncertain. CDR3 length: 18 residues. V was clipped by 0 bases and J by 6 bases, with 20 bases between them. Germline CDR1 is LNHNV and CDR2 is YYDKDF (reference sequence). In DNA, the CDR3 is TGTGCCACCAGCAGAGATCTTAGTCGCTGGTTTGGGGCCGGGGAGCTGTTTTTT. This sequence encodes CATSRDLSRWFGAGELFF.

J is TRBJ2-3 and V is TRBV11-3; D is unresolved. The germline gives CDR1 SGHNT, CDR2 YENEEA. This CDR3 spans 13 amino acids. Trimming shortened V by 4 bases and J by 6 bases, and 11 bases separated the two germline ends. The CDR3, as DNA: TGTGCCAGCAGCTCCCTTGGCCGGGATACGCAGTATTTT. This codes for CASSSLGRDTQYF.

V and J are TRBV7-2 and TRBJ1-5, with D possibly TRBD1 on 5 matching bases. CDR1 and CDR2 (germline): SGHTA, FQGNSA. This CDR3 is built from 15 residues. V was trimmed by 2 bases and J by 0 bases, leaving 8 bases between them. CDR3 DNA: TGTGCCAGCAGCTTACTAGGGGATAGCAATCAGCCCCAGCATTTT. Translation: CASSLLGDSNQPQHF. The variable domain in full, with the rest retrieved from reference TRBV7-2 and TRBJ1-5, is GAGVSQSPSNKVTEKGKDVELRCDPISGHTALYWYRQSLGQGLEFLIYFQGNSAPDKSGLPSDRFSAERTGGSVSTLTIQRTQQEDSAVYLCASSLLGDSNQPQHFGDGTRLSIL.

The chain links TRBV5-1 to TRBJ1-5, with D possibly being TRBD1 (5 bases). The ends were cut back, 1 base at V and 3 bases at J, with 11 bases in the middle. Germline values: CDR1 SGHRS, CDR2 YFSETQ. The CDR3 length is 15 residues. CDR3: CASSLWGTVNQPQHF. The DNA of the CDR3 is TGCGCCAGCAGCTTGTGGGGGACGGTCAATCAGCCCCAGCATTTT. The full variable domain, completed using reference TRBV5-1 and TRBJ1-5, is KAGVTQTPRYLIKTRGQQVTLSCSPISGHRSVSWYQQTPGQGLQFLFEYFSETQRNKGNFPGRFSGRQFSNSRSEMNVSTLELGDSALYLCASSLWGTVNQPQHFGDGTRLSIL.

Comment on this clone: In the same sample, other DNA sequences code for this CDR3. The chain combines TRBV5-4 with TRBJ2-3; 9 positions agree with TRBD2. This CDR3 is built from 14 residues. J was trimmed by 6 bases and V by 2 bases; bases with no gene match: 4. CDR1 is SGHNT, CDR2 YYREEE, per germline (reference sequence). The CDR3 sequence: CASSLLAGEDTQYF. CDR3 nucleotide sequence: TGTGCCAGCAGCTTATTAGCGGGAGAGGATACGCAGTATTTT.

V gene TRBV6-5 combines with J gene TRBJ2-1; weak D call: TRBD1 (6 bases). CDR1 is MNHEY and CDR2 is SVGAGI in the germline V gene. The CDR3 is 15 amino acids. The V end was cut by 5 bases, the J end by 3 bases, with 14 bases between. The CDR3 DNA reads as TGTGCCAGCAGTCCCGACAGGCTGGGCTACAATGAGCAGTTCTTC. Residues: CASSPDRLGYNEQFF.

DNA for the CDR3: TGTGCCAGCAGCGTAGTGGCAATGACTCGACTAGCGCGGGAGGGTCCTTATTACGAGCAGTACTTC. It yields the protein CASSVVAMTRLAREGPYYEQYF. The gene calls are TRBV9 and TRBJ2-7; the match to TRBD2 covers 9 bases. The CDR3 extends over 22 amino acids. CDR1 is SGDLS, CDR2 YYNGEE, per germline. The V gene end was trimmed by 0 bases and the J gene end by 4 bases; junction bases not matched to a gene: 26.

The chain combines TRBV15 with TRBJ1-2, with no clear D. The germline V and J ends were trimmed by 3 bases and 6 bases, with 20 bases remaining between them. Germline CDR1 and CDR2: LNHNV and YYDKDF (reference sequence). CDR3 length: 16 amino acids. As DNA, the CDR3 is TGTGCCACCAGCAGCCGGACTAATCAGAATTTCAATGGCTACACCTTC. Translating it yields CATSSRTNQNFNGYTF.

The V call is TRBV7-9, the J call TRBJ2-3; D may be TRBD2 (5 bases). The CDR3 has 14 residues. Trimming shortened V by 5 bases and J by 2 bases, and 11 bases separated the two germline ends. The germline V gene encodes CDR1 SEHNR and CDR2 FQNEAQ (reference sequence). CDR3 amino acids: CASSRRLNTDTQYF. CDR3 DNA sequence: TGTGCCAGCAGCCGGCGACTAAACACAGATACGCAGTATTTT.

A remark on this clone: Distinct nucleotide sequences in the sample also encode this CDR3. The V gene is TRBV20-1, the J gene TRBJ1-4; D ambiguous. Germline lookup yields CDR1 DFQATT and CDR2 SNEGSKA (reference sequence). V shed 3 bases and J shed 7 bases, with 6 bases lying between them. The CDR3 is 11 residues long. Written as DNA, the CDR3 is TGCAGTGCTAGTTTGGGTGAAAAACTGTTTTTT. Encoded protein: CSASLGEKLFF.

In this sample, this clone turned up once. This chain joins TRBV7-8 and TRBJ2-1; unclear D gene. The CDR3 spans 12 residues. Germline V gene sequence: CDR1 SGHVS, CDR2 FQNEAQ. Deletions cut 3 bases from V and 4 bases from J, with 4 bases between. CDR3 region: CASSFGYNEQFF. As DNA, the CDR3 is TGTGCCAGCAGCTTCGGGTACAATGAGCAGTTCTTC. The whole variable domain, remainder taken from reference TRBV7-8 and TRBJ2-1, is GAGVSQSPRYKVAKRGQDVALRCDPISGHVSLFWYQQALGQGPEFLTYFQNEAQLDKSGLPSDRFFAERPEGSVSTLKIQRTQQEDSAVYLCASSFGYNEQFFGPGTRLTVL.

This rearrangement joins TRBV2 to TRBJ2-1; the D gene is possibly TRBD2 (5 bases). Germline V gives CDR1 SNHLY, CDR2 FYNNEI. V was trimmed by 6 bases and J by 13 bases, leaving 16 bases between them. The CDR3 totals 12 residues. DNA of the CDR3: TGTGCCAGCAGAGAGGACTCGCCGGTTCAGTTCTTC. It yields the protein CASREDSPVQFF.

V is TRBV27 and J is TRBJ1-6; TRBD1 is a possible D gene (5 bases). The CDR3 covers 14 residues. V was trimmed by 3 bases and J by 7 bases, leaving 10 bases between them. Germline V lookup: CDR1 MNHEY, CDR2 SMNVEV (reference sequence). The DNA of the CDR3 is TGTGCCAGCAGTTTTTCCAGGGAGAATTCACCCCTCCACTTT. Translating it yields CASSFSRENSPLHF.

A remark on this clone: Other DNA sequences in this specimen translate into the identical CDR3. The chain uses TRBV5-1 and TRBJ2-3, with 7 bases that match TRBD1. The V and J ends lost 2 bases and 4 bases, in that order; junction bases with no gene match: 4. The CDR3 is made up of 14 amino acids. Germline V CDR1 and CDR2: SGHRS, YFSETQ. CDR3 in amino acids: CASSFGQGADTQYF. DNA for the CDR3: TGCGCCAGCAGCTTTGGCCAGGGGGCAGATACGCAGTATTTT.

The rearrangement uses TRBV7-2 and TRBJ1-1; 7 bases are shared with TRBD1. In germline, CDR1 is SGHTA, CDR2 FQGNSA. CDR3 length equals 14 residues. The J segment lost 8 bases and the V segment lost 1 base, leaving 7 bases of the junction unmatched. As DNA, the CDR3 is TGTGCCAGCAGCTTAGGGTACGACAGGGCCGAAGCTTTCTTT. Translating it yields CASSLGYDRAEAFF.

With regard to this clone: An end of the junction differs from the germline gene, which may be a read error. V is TRBV20-1 and J is TRBJ2-2; possible D gene TRBD1, 7 bases. The CDR3 length is 11 residues. In germline, CDR1 is DFQATT, CDR2 SNEGSKA (reference sequence). CDR3 residues: CSAIRGDSGVF. The CDR3, as DNA: TGCAGTGCTATAAGGGGGGACAGCGGTGTTTTT.

This chain uses TRBV7-9 with TRBJ2-3; D is perhaps TRBD1 or TRBD2 (6 bases each). Trimming took off 3 bases at V and 2 bases at J, with 21 bases between the two ends. The CDR3 loop spans 18 amino acids. The germline CDR1 and CDR2 sequences are SEHNR and FQNEAQ (reference sequence). The CDR3 DNA is TGTGCCAGCAGCTTGGGGACGGGGGCTGGGCCCATCACAGATACGCAGTATTTT. It encodes CASSLGTGAGPITDTQYF.

The chain recombines TRBV5-1 with TRBJ2-3; 10 nucleotides align to TRBD1. Germline trimming cut 1 base from V and 3 bases from J; bases unmatched to any gene: 5. Germline V gives CDR1 SGHRS, CDR2 YFSETQ. The CDR3 is 16 residues long. CDR3 sequence reads: CASSLSGTGVTDTQYF. CDR3 nucleotide sequence: TGCGCCAGCAGCTTGAGCGGGACAGGGGTGACAGATACGCAGTATTTT.